This TCR beta chain originates from a study of CXCR3-negative and CXCR3-positive naive CD8 T cells. The TRB libraries of cDNA were built by UMI-labeled 5' RACE. TCRdb re-called the 5' RACE reads and gives one entry per CDR3 protein, without DNA. This sample's table reports 100,000 to 150,000 distinct CDR3 sequences. Study-wide findings and caveats: Hydrophobicity was higher for TRB CDR3s found in CXCR3-positive naive cells than in CXCR3-negative naive cells.

A note on this clonotype: Its antigen is not identified.

This CDR3 has 16 amino acids. The germline CDR1 and CDR2 sequences are SGHRS and YFSETQ. The chain carries TRBV5-1 and TRBJ2-7; TCRdb lists TRBD1, though no DNA is available to test this call. The receptor's source is a human donor in good health. Some clones in this sample may be carry-over from other donors' samples. The sequenced sample was naive CXCR3- CD8+ T cells from blood. This sample's subset: CD45RO-CCR7+CD27+CD95- naive CD8+ T cells lacking CXCR3 (TNR3-). This CDR3 is CASSLTPQGSSYEQYF.